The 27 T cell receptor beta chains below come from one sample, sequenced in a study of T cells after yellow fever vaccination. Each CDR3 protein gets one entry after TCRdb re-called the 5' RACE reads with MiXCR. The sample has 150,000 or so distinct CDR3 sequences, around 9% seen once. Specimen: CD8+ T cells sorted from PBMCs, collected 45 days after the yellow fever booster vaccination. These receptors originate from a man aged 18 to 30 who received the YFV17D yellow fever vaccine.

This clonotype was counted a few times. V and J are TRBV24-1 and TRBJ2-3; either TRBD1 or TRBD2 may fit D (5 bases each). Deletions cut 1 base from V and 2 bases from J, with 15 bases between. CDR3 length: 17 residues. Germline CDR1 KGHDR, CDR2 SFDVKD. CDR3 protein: CATSDFRDQFFTDTQYF. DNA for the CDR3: TGTGCCACCAGTGATTTCCGGGACCAGTTTTTCACAGATACGCAGTATTTT.

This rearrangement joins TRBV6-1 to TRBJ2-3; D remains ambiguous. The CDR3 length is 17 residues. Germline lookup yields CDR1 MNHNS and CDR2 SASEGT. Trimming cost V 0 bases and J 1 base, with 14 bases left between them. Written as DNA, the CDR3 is TGTGCCAGCAGTGAAGCGAAACTGGATCGACGCACAGATACGCAGTATTTT. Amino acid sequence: CASSEAKLDRRTDTQYF.

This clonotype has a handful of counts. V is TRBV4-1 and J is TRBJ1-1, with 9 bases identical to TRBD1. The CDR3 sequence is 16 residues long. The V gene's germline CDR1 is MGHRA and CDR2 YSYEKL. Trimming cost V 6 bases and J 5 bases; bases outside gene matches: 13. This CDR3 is CASRLSGQGLRTEAFF. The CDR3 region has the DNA TGCGCCAGCAGACTTTCGGGACAGGGTTTGAGAACTGAAGCTTTCTTT.

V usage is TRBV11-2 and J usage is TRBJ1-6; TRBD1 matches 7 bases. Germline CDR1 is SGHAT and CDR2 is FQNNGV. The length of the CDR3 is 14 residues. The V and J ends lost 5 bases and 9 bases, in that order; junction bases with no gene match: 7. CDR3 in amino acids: CASSPYRGGSPLHF. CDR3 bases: TGTGCCAGCAGCCCATACAGGGGTGGTTCACCCCTCCACTTT.

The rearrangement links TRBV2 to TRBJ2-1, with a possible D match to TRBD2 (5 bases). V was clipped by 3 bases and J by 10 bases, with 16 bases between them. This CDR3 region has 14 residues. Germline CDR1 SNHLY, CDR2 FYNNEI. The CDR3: CASSDRLASGEQFF. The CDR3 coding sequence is TGTGCCAGCAGTGACCGGCTAGCCTCCGGGGAGCAGTTCTTC.

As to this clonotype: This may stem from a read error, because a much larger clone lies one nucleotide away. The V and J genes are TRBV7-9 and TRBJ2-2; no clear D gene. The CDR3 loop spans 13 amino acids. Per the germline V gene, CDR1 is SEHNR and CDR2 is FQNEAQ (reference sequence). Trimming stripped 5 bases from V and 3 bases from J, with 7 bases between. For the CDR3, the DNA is TGTGCCAGCAGCCTAAAGGACACCGGGGAGCTGTTTTTT. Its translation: CASSLKDTGELFF.

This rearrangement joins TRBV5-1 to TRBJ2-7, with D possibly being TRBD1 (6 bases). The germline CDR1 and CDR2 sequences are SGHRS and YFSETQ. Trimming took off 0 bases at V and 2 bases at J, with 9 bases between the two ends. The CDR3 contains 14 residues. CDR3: CASSLVGATYEQYF. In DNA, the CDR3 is TGCGCCAGCAGCTTGGTGGGGGCTACCTACGAGCAGTACTTC.

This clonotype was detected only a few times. The DNA for the CDR3 is TGTGCCAGCAGTTCATTGGGAGGGGCGGAATCACCCCTCCACTTT. Its translation: CASSSLGGAESPLHF. The V call is TRBV27, the J call TRBJ1-6; TRBD1 might be the D (5 bases). CDR1 and CDR2 (germline): MNHEY, SMNVEV (reference sequence). The V gene lost 4 bases and the J gene lost 10 bases, with 17 bases spanning the gap. This CDR3 spans 15 amino acids.

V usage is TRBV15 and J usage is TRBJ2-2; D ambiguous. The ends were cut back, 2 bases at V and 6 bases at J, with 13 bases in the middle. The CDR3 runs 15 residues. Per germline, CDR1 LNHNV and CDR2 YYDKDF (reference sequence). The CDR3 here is CATSRFLDVAGELFF. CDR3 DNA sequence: TGTGCCACCAGCAGATTCTTGGATGTGGCCGGGGAGCTGTTTTTT.

The CDR3 nucleotides read TGTGCCAGCAGCTTAGTGAGCACTAACTATGGCTACACCTTC. Its protein is CASSLVSTNYGYTF. The rearrangement uses TRBV7-9 and TRBJ1-2; unclear D gene. The ends were cut back, 1 base at V and 0 bases at J, with 6 bases in the middle. Germline V gene lookup returns CDR1 SEHNR and CDR2 FQNEAQ (reference sequence). The CDR3 spans 14 residues.

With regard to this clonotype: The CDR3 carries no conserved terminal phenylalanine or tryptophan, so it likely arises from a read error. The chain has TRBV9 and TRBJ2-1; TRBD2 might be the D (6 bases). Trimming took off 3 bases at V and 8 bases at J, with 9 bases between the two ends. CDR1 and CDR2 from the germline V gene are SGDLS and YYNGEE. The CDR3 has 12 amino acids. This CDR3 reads CASSGLAYEQFL. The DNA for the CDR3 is TGTGCCAGCAGCGGGCTAGCGTATGAGCAGTTCTTG.

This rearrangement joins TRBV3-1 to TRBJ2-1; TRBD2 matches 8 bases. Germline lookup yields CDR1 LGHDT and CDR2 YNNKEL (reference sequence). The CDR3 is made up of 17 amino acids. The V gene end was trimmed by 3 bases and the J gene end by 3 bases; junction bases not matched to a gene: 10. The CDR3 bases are TGTGCCAGCAGCCACGCTATTACTAGCGGACTCTACAATGAGCAGTTCTTC. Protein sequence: CASSHAITSGLYNEQFF.

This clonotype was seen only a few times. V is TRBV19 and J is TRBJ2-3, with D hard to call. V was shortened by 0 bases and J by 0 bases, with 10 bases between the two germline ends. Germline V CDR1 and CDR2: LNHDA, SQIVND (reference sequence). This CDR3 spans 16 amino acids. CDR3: CASSIDPAVSTDTQYF. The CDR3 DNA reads TGTGCCAGTAGTATAGATCCGGCCGTAAGCACAGATACGCAGTATTTT.

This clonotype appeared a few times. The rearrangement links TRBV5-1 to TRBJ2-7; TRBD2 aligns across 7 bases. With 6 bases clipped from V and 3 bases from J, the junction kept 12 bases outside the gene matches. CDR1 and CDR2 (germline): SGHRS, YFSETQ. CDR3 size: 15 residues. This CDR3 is CASTQGIGGIYEQYF. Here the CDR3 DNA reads TGCGCCAGCACCCAAGGGATCGGGGGGATCTACGAGCAGTACTTC.

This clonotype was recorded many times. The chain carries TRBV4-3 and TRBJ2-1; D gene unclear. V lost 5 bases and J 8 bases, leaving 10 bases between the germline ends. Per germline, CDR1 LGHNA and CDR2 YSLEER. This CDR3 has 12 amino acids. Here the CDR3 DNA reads TGCGCCAGCAGCGCACTTTCGGATGAGCAGTTCTTC. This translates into CASSALSDEQFF.

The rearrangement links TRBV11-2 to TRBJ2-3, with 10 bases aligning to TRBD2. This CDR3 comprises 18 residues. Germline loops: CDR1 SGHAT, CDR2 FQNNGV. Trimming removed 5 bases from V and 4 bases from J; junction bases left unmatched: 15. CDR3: CASSHALSSGGSSDTQYF. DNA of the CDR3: TGTGCCAGCAGCCACGCCCTATCTAGCGGGGGTTCGTCAGATACGCAGTATTTT.

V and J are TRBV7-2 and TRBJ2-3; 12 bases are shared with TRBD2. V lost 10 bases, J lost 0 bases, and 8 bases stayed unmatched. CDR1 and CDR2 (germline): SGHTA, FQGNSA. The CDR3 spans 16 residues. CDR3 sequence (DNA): TGTGCCAATCCGACTAGCGGGGGCCCTAGCACAGATACGCAGTATTTT. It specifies CANPTSGGPSTDTQYF.

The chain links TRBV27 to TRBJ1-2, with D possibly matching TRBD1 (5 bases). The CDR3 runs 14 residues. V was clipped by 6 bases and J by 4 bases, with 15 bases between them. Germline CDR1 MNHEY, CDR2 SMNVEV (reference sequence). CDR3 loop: CASRFGGAVYGYTF. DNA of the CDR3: TGTGCCAGCAGGTTTGGGGGAGCGGTCTATGGCTACACCTTC.

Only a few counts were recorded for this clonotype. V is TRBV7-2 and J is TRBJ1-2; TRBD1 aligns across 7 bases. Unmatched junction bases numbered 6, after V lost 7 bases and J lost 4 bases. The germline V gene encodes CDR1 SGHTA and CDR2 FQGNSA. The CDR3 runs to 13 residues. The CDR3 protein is CASIATGPYGYTF. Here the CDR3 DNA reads TGTGCCAGCATAGCGACAGGGCCCTATGGCTACACCTTC. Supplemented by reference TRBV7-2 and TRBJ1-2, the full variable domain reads GAGVSQSPSNKVTEKGKDVELRCDPISGHTALYWYRQSLGQGLEFLIYFQGNSAPDKSGLPSDRFSAERTGGSVSTLTIQRTQQEDSAVYLCASIATGPYGYTFGSGTRLTVV.

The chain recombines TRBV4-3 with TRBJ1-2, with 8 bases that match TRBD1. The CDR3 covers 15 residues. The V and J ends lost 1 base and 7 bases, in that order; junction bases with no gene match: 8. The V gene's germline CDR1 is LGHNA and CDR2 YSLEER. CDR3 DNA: TGCGCCAGCAGCCAAGGGGGCAGGGGGCCATCTGGCTACACCTTC. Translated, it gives CASSQGGRGPSGYTF.

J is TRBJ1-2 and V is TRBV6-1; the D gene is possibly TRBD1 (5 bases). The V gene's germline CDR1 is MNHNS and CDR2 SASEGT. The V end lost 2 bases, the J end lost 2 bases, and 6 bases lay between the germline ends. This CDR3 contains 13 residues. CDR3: CASSERGNYGYTF. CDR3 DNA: TGTGCCAGCAGTGAAAGGGGAAACTATGGCTACACCTTC.

The CDR3 sequence: CASSGRTGQGEQYF. Here the CDR3 DNA reads TGCGCCAGCAGCGGTCGGACAGGGCAAGGCGAGCAGTACTTC. The V gene is TRBV5-1, the J gene TRBJ2-7; 8 bases match TRBD1. Germline trimming cut 4 bases from V and 6 bases from J; bases unmatched to any gene: 9. CDR3 size: 14 residues. Germline values: CDR1 SGHRS, CDR2 YFSETQ.

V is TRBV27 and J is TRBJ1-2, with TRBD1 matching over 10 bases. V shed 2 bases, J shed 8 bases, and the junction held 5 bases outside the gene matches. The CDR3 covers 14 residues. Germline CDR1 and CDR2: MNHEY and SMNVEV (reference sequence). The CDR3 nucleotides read TGTGCCAGCAGTTTAGGGACAGGGGCTGGAGGCTACACCTTC. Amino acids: CASSLGTGAGGYTF.

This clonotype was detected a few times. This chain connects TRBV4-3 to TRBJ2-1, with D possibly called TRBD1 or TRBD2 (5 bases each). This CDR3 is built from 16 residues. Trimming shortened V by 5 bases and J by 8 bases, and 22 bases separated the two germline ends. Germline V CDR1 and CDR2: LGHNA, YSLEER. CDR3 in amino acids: CASSFDRGPMGHEQFF. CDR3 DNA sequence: TGCGCCAGCAGCTTCGACCGGGGACCCATGGGCCATGAGCAGTTCTTC.

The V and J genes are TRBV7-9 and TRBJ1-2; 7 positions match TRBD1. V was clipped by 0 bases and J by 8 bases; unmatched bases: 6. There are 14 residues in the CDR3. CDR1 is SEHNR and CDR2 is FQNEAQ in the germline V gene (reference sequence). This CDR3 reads CASSLAGQPRGYTF. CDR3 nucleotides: TGTGCCAGCAGCTTAGCGGGACAGCCGAGAGGCTACACCTTC.

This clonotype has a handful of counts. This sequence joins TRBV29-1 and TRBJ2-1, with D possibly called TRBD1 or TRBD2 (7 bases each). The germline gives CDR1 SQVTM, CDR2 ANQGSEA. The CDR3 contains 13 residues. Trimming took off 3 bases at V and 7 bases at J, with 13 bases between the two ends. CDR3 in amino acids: CSVEGGGRNEQFF. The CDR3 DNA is TGCAGCGTTGAGGGAGGGGGCCGGAATGAGCAGTTCTTC.

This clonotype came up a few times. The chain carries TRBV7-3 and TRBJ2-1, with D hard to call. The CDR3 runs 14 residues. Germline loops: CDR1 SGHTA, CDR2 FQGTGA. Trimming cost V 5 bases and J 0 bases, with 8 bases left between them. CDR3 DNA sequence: TGTGCCAGCAGCGTATCCGACTCCTACAATGAGCAGTTCTTC. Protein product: CASSVSDSYNEQFF.